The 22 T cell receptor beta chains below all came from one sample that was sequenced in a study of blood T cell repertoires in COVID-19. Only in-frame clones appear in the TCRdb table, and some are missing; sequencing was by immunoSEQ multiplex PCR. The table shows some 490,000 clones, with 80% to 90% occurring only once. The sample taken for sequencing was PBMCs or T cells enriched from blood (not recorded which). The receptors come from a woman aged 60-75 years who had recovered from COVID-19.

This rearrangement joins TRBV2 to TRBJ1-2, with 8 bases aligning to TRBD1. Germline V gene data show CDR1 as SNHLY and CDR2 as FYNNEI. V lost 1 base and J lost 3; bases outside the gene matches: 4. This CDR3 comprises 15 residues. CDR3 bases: TGTGCCAGCAGTGAAGGGGGACAGGTCTACTATGGCTACACCTTC. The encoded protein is CASSEGGQVYYGYTF.

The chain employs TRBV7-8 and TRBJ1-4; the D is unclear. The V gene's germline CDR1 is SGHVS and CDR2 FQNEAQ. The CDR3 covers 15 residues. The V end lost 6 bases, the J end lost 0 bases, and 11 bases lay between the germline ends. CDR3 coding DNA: TGTGCCAGCAGACCTGGTACTGCAACTAATGAAAAACTGTTTTTT. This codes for CASRPGTATNEKLFF.

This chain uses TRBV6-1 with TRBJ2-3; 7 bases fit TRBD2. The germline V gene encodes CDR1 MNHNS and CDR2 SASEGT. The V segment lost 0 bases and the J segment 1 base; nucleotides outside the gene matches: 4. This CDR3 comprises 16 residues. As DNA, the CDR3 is TGTGCCAGCAGTGAAGCGGTCGCGGGGGGCACAGATACGCAGTATTTT. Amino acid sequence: CASSEAVAGGTDTQYF.

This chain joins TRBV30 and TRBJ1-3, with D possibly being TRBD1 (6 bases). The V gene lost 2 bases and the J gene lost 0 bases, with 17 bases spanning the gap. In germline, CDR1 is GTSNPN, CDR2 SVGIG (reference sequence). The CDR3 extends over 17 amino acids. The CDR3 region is CAWSLGGAFTSGNTIYF. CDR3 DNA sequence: TGTGCCTGGAGTCTCGGGGGGGCTTTTACCTCTGGAAACACCATATATTTT.

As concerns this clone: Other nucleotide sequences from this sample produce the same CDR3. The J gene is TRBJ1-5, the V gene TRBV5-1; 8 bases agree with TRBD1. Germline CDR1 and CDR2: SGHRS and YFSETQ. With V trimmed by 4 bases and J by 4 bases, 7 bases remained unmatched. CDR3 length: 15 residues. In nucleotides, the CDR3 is TGCGCCAGCAGCCTCACAGGGGGAGGAAATCAGCCCCAGCATTTT. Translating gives CASSLTGGGNQPQHF.

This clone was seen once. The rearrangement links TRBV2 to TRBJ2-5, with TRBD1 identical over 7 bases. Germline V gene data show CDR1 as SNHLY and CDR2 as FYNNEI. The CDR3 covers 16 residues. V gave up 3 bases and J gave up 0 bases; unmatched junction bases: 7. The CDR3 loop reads CASSDLGQAHQETQYF. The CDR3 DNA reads TGTGCCAGCAGTGACCTCGGACAGGCCCACCAAGAGACCCAGTACTTC.

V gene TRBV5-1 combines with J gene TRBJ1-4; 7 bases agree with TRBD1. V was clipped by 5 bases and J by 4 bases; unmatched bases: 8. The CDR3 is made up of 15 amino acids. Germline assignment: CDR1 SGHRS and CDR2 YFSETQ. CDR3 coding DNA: TGCGCCAGCAGAGACAGGGCCCAGAGTAATGAAAAACTGTTTTTT. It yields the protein CASRDRAQSNEKLFF.

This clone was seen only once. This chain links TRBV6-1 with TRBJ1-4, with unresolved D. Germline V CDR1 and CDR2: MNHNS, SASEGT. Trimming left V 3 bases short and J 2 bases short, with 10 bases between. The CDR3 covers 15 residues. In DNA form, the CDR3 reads TGTGCCAGCAGTGAGTCCATGACTACTAATGAAAAACTGTTTTTT. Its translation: CASSESMTTNEKLFF.

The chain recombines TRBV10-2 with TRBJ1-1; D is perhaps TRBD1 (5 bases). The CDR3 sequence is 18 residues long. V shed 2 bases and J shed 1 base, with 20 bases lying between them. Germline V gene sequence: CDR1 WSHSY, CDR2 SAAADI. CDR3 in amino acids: CASSEPERTSLRNTEAFF. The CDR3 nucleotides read TGCGCCAGCAGTGAGCCTGAACGGACAAGCCTTAGGAACACTGAAGCTTTCTTT.

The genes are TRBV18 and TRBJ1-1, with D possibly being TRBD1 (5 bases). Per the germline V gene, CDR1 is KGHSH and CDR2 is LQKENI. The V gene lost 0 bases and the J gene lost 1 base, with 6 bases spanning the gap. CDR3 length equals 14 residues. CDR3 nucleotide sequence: TGTGCCAGCTCACCACCGGGGGGGAACACTGAAGCTTTCTTT. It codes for CASSPPGGNTEAFF.

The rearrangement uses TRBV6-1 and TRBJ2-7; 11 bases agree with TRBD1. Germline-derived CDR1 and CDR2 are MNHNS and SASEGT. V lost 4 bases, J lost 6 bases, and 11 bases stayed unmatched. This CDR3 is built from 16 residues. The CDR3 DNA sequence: TGTGCCAGCAGTGCTTCGGGACAGGGGGGTTTTGCCGAGCAGTACGTC. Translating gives CASSASGQGGFAEQYV.

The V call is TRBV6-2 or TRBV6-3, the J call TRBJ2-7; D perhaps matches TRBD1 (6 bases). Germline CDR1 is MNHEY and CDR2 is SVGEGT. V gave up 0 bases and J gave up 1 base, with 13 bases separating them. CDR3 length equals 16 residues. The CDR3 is CASSYSHNRESYEQYF. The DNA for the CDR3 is TGTGCCAGCAGTTACTCGCATAACAGGGAATCCTACGAGCAGTACTTC.

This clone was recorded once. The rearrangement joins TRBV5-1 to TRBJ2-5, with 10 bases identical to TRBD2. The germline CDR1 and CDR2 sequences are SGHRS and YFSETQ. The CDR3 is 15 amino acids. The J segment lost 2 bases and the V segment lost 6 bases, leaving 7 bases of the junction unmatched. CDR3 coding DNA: TGCGCCAGCACAATGTTAGCGGGGGGACAAGAGACCCAGTACTTC. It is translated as CASTMLAGGQETQYF.

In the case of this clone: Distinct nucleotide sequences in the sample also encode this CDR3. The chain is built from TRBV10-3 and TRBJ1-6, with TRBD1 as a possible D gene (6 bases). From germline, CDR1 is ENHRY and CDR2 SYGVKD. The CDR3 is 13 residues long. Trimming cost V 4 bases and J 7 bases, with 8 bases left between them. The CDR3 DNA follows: TGTGCCATCAGTGGACAGGAGAATTCACCCCTCCACTTT. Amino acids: CAISGQENSPLHF.

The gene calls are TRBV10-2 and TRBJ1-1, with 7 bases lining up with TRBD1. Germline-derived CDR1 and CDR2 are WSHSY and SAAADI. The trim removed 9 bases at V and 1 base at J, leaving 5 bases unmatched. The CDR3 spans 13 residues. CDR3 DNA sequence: TGCGCCAGTAAGACAGGGCAGAACACTGAAGCTTTCTTT. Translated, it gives CASKTGQNTEAFF.

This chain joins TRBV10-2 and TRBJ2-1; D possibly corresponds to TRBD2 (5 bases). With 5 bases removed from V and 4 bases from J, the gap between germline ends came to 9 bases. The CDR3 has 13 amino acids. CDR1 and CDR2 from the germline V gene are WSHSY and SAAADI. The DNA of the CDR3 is TGCGCCAGCAGTACCGGGATATACAATGAGCAGTTCTTC. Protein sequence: CASSTGIYNEQFF.

This chain's CDR3 is CASSPRQGLVRALHF. CDR3 in DNA: TGTGCCAGCAGTCCTCGACAGGGCCTAGTACGGGCCCTCCACTTT. The chain carries TRBV27 and TRBJ1-6, with 7 bases aligning to TRBD1. Losses at the gene ends were 5 bases for V and 14 bases for J; bases not matched to a gene: 15. The germline gives CDR1 MNHEY, CDR2 SMNVEV (reference sequence). This CDR3 is built from 15 residues.

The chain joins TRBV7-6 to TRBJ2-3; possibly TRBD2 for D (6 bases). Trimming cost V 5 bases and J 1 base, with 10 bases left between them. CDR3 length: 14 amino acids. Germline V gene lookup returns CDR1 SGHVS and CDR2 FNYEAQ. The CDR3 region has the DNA TGTGCCAGCAGCCTCTGGGGGGGCACAGATACGCAGTATTTT. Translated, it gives CASSLWGGTDTQYF. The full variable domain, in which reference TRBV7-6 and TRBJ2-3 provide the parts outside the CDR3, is GAGVSQSPRYKVTKRGQDVALRCDPISGHVSLYWYRQALGQGPEFLTYFNYEAQQDKSGLPNDRFSAERPEGSISTLTIQRTEQRDSAMYRCASSLWGGTDTQYFGPGTRLTVL.

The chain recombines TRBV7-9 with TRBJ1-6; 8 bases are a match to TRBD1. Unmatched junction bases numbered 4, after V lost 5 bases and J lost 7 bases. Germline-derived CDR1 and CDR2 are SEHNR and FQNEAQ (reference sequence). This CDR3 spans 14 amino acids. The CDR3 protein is CASSPDRANSPLHF. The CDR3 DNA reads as TGTGCCAGCAGCCCGGACAGGGCCAATTCACCCCTCCACTTT.

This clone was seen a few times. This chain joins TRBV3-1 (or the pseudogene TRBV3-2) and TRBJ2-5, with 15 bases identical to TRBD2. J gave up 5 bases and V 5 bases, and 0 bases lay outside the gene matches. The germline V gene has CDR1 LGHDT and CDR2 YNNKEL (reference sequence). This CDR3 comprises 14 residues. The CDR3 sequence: CASSGTSGGETQYF. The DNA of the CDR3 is TGTGCCAGCAGCGGGACTAGCGGGGGGGAGACCCAGTACTTC.

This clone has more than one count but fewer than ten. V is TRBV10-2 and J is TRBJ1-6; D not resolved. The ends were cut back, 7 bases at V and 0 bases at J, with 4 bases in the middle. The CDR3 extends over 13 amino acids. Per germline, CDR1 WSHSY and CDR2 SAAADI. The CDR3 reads CASISSYNSPLHF. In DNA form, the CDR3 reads TGCGCCAGCATCAGCTCCTATAATTCACCCCTCCACTTT.

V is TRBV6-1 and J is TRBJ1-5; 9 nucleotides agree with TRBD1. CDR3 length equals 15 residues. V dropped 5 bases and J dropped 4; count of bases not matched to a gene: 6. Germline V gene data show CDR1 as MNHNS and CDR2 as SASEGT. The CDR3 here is CASSSTGTGNQPQHF. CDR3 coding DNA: TGTGCCAGCAGTTCAACCGGGACAGGGAATCAGCCCCAGCATTTT.